This T cell receptor beta chain derives from a study of blood T cell repertoires in COVID-19. Study-level background: Italy, Spain and the United States were the sources of the convalescent and acute COVID-19 samples. From T cells, B-cell-depleted T cells, or PBMCs came the material, which was cDNA or gDNA.

The CDR3 is made up of 11 amino acids. V was shortened by 0 bases and J by 8 bases, with 7 bases between the two germline ends. Germline V gene sequence: CDR1 DFQATT, CDR2 SNEGSKA (reference sequence). Seattle-derived patients entered the study during active infection and were followed longitudinally. Study processing details: From reference gene primer amplification, estimates of nucleated cell counts were derived. The method was immunoSEQ multiplex PCR; TCRdb's version includes in-frame clones alone and lacks a portion of them. For V, J and clone size, that table is used; D and trimming come from the DNA. The table includes about 280,000 clones, roughly 90% detected once.

The source is a woman aged 65 to 85 with COVID-19, enrolled during active disease. The rearrangement joins TRBV20-1 to TRBJ1-1; D is unresolved. The sequenced material came from peripheral blood. The CDR3 loop is CSARDKREAFF. CDR3 coding DNA: TGCAGTGCTAGAGATAAACGGGAAGCTTTCTTT.